The TCR beta chain described here comes from a study of CD8 T cells in Susac syndrome. RNA amounts of about 0.45 to 1 ug underwent reverse transcription with random hexamers. MiXCR, run by TCRdb on the immunoSEQ multiplex PCR reads, gives a single entry per CDR3 protein. In the table there are about 200,000 distinct CDR3 sequences, 85% to 95% of which are singletons. Germline V gene sequence: CDR1 LGHDT, CDR2 YNNKEL (reference sequence). CDR3 size: 13 residues. V trimming: 6 bases; J trimming: 3 bases; junction bases outside the gene matches: 5. The chain employs TRBV3-1 and TRBJ2-7, with 7 bases that match TRBD2. The sequence derives from a human donor in good health. Sequenced sample: CD4+ T cells from PBMCs. The CDR3 DNA is TGTGCCAGCAGATTAGGCGGGGGCTACGAGCAGTACTTC. This encodes CASRLGGGYEQYF.